These T cell receptor beta chains were read from a single sample in a study of Graves' ophthalmopathy and Graves' hyperthyroidism. TCRdb processed the multiplex PCR reads anew with MiXCR; each CDR3 protein has one entry. The sample holds approximately 480,000 distinct CDR3 sequences, approximately 15% seen once. Material: blood. The receptors stem from a woman in her thirties with Graves' ophthalmopathy. Each CDR3 is given with its conserved first and last residue. Fields, in order: V gene, CDR3 length, clone size, D gene, J gene, CDR3 DNA, CDR3 protein. A D gene is named only where the DNA matches it firmly. The size entry is marked missing in some rows and otherwise reads once, few, many or a size class.

TRBV7-8	12	many	.	TRBJ2-2	TGTGCCAGCAGCCGCGTTGGCGGGGAGCTGTTTTTT	CASSRVGGELFF
TRBV5-1	18	many	TRBD1	TRBJ1-1	TGCGCCAGCAGCGATCGGACAGGGGTCACAGTCATGAACACTGAAGCTTTCTTT	CASSDRTGVTVMNTEAFF
TRBV6-1	13	many	.	TRBJ1-3	TGTGCCAGCAGTGGAAGCTCTGGAAACACCATATATTTT	CASSGSSGNTIYF
TRBV6-1	14	.	.	TRBJ1-5	TGTGCCAGCAGTGAGGGACACCGCAATCAGCCCCAGCATTTT	CASSEGHRNQPQHF
TRBV12-3/TRBV12-4	19	many	TRBD1	TRBJ2-5	TGTGCCAGCAGCCGATACACTAGGGGGCTTCGGTGGAGTCAAGAGACCCAGTACTTC	CASSRYTRGLRWSQETQYF
TRBV27	14	many	.	TRBJ2-7	TGTGCCAGCAGTTTATCCGGGAGTTTCTACGAGCAGTACTTC	CASSLSGSFYEQYF
TRBV29-1	14	few	.	TRBJ2-2	TGCAGCGTTCCCAGGACCGGGAACACCGGGGAGCTGTTTTTT	CSVPRTGNTGELFF
TRBV27	15	many	TRBD1	TRBJ1-1	TGTGCCAGCTCCACACCGGGACAGGGAATGGCTGAAGCTTTCTTT	CASSTPGQGMAEAFF
TRBV6-5	15	many	.	TRBJ1-5	TGTGCCAGCAGTTACTCCGCGGTTTCGAATCAGCCCCAGCATTTT	CASSYSAVSNQPQHF
TRBV12-3/TRBV12-4	12	.	.	TRBJ2-7	TGTGCCAGCAGCCCAGGGGAGGACGAGCAGTACTTC	CASSPGEDEQYF
TRBV30	14	few	.	TRBJ2-7	TGTGCCTGGAACTCTACGTGGAGCGACGGCGAGCAGTACTTC	CAWNSTWSDGEQYF
TRBV30	15	few	TRBD1	TRBJ2-2	TGTGCCTGGCGCCTGTCAGGGGGCTACACCGGGGAGCTGTTTTTT	CAWRLSGGYTGELFF
TRBV6-2/TRBV6-3	14	many	.	TRBJ2-7	TGTGCCAGCAGTTATGAGGCCAGCTCCTACGAGCAGTACTTC	CASSYEASSYEQYF
TRBV24-1	17	many	TRBD2	TRBJ2-2	TGTGCCACCAGTGATTTGCCTAGCGGGGCGAACACCGGGGAGCTGTTTTTT	CATSDLPSGANTGELFF
TRBV7-9	15	many	.	TRBJ1-1	TGTGCCGAGCTCCCTCAAAACAGGGCTGACACTGAAGCTTTCTTT	CAELPQNRADTEAFF
TRBV4-1	13	many	.	TRBJ2-7	TGCGCCAGCAGCCAAGTTCTGGACTACGAGCAGTACTTC	CASSQVLDYEQYF
TRBV5-1	16	.	.	TRBJ2-5	TGCGCCAGCAGCTTGCAGAGTAGCGGAGTCCAAGAGACCCAGTACTTC	CASSLQSSGVQETQYF
TRBV6-5	15	many	TRBD1	TRBJ1-6	TGTGCCAGCAGTCGCCTTGGACAGGGGGATTCACCCCTCCACTTT	CASSRLGQGDSPLHF
TRBV19	14	.	.	TRBJ1-5	TGTGCCAGTAGTATAGGGGGTAGCAATCAGCCCCAGCATTTT	CASSIGGSNQPQHF
TRBV6-2/TRBV6-3	14	many	.	TRBJ1-1	TGTGCCAGCAGTCCGCACCAGGGGAACACTGAAGCTTTCTTT	CASSPHQGNTEAFF
TRBV6-1	14	few	TRBD1	TRBJ2-2	TGTGCCATCAAACAGGGGGCGAGCACCGGGGAGCTGTTTTTT	CAIKQGASTGELFF
TRBV25-1	14	.	.	TRBJ2-5	TGTGCCAGCAGCGGCGGAGAGTACCAAGAGACCCAGTACTTC	CASSGGEYQETQYF
TRBV6-5	14	.	.	TRBJ2-7	TGTGCCAGCAGTTCACATACTAGCTCCTACGAGCAGTACTTC	CASSSHTSSYEQYF
TRBV19	14	many	TRBD1	TRBJ2-2	TGTGCCAGTAGTCCTTGGACAGGGGCCGGGGAGCTGTTTTTT	CASSPWTGAGELFF
TRBV6-7	15	.	.	TRBJ1-2	TGTGCCAGCAGTTACTCTGACTATTTCAACTATGGCTACACCTTC	CASSYSDYFNYGYTF
TRBV24-1	16	many	.	TRBJ2-2	TGTGCCACCAGTGGGTTTGAACAGGGGAACACCGGGGAGCTGTTTTTT	CATSGFEQGNTGELFF